This T cell receptor beta chain was identified in a study of control samples from healthy donors and cancer patients. Assay: immunoSEQ multiplex PCR; the TCRdb copy retains only in-frame clones and omits some. The data contain about 110,000 clones, 88% of them singletons. The J segment lost 3 bases and the V segment lost 6 bases, leaving 1 base of the junction unmatched. Germline V gene lookup returns CDR1 SNHLY and CDR2 FYNNEI. CDR3 length: 12 residues. The chain is built from TRBV2 and TRBJ1-2; 7 bases are shared with TRBD1. The sequenced material came from PBMCs. This TCR was sampled from a woman aged 55-70 years with lung cancer. This CDR3 reads CASRTGHYGYTF. As DNA, the CDR3 is TGTGCCAGCAGGACAGGGCACTATGGCTACACCTTC.